This T cell receptor beta chain was found in a study of T cell repertoires in cytomegalovirus infection. Turning to the study itself: It can be stated that public TCR beta signatures indicated CMV infection as well as a matching HLA type. Whole-study findings and limits: Accumulated public TCR beta family frequency recognized individuals carrying CMV together with the relevant HLA. Within the response measured ex vivo, HLA-C-restricted CMV-specific TCR beta clonotypes were dominant.

Trimming left V 1 base short and J 3 bases short, with 19 bases between. Per germline, CDR1 MNHEY and CDR2 SVGEGT. The CDR3 is made up of 19 amino acids. With respect to this clonotype: What it binds is not known.

TCRdb re-called the reads with MiXCR, one entry per CDR3 protein. The table records hundreds of thousands of distinct CDR3 sequences, 20% to 25% of them present only once. This TCR came from a human donor in good health (CMV status not recorded). Some clones in this sample may be carry-over from other donors' samples. Sample: CD8+ T cells from PBMCs. The chain is built from TRBV6-2 or TRBV6-3 and TRBJ2-6; unclear D gene. The CDR3 loop is CASSYFVPGRNDGANVLTF. The CDR3 DNA reads as TGTGCCAGCAGTTACTTCGTTCCCGGACGGAACGATGGGGCCAACGTCCTGACTTTC.